This T cell receptor beta chain derives from a study of blood T cell repertoires in COVID-19. The wider study: Sources were T cells, B-cell-depleted T cells, or PBMCs; the material itself was cDNA or gDNA.

V was pared by 5 bases and J by 5 bases, with 8 bases between. CDR1 PRHDT and CDR2 FYEKMQ come from the germline V gene (reference sequence). The CDR3 length is 12 residues. Original processing notes: By means of reference gene primer amplification, nucleated cell counts were estimated. Produced via immunoSEQ multiplex PCR; TCRdb's table is partial and in-frame only. V, J and clone size derive from that table, while D and trimming were established from the DNA sequence. The sample includes under 75,000 clones, around four fifths of them seen just once. The source material was peripheral blood. The chain combines TRBV13 with TRBJ2-3; D unresolved. This receptor was obtained from a human donor in a cohort sampled during active COVID-19. This CDR3 reads CASSLPRDTQYF. CDR3 sequence (DNA): TGTGCCAGCAGCCTCCCCAGAGATACGCAGTATTTT.